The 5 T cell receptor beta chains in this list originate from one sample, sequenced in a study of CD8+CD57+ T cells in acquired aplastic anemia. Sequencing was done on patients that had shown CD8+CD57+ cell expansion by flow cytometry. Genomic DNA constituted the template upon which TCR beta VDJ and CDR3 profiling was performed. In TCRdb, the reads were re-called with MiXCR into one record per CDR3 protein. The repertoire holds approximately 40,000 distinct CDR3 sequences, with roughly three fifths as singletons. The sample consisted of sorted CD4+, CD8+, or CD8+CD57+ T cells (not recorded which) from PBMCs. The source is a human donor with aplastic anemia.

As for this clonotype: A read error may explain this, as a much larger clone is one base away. The DNA for the CDR3 is TGTGCCAGCAGACGGAACACTGAAGCTTTCTTT. Encoded protein: CASRRNTEAFF. The chain recombines TRBV6-1 with TRBJ1-1; D uncertain. The CDR3 runs to 11 residues. Germline V gives CDR1 MNHNS, CDR2 SASEGT. Trimming removed 6 bases at V and 1 base at J, with 3 bases between.

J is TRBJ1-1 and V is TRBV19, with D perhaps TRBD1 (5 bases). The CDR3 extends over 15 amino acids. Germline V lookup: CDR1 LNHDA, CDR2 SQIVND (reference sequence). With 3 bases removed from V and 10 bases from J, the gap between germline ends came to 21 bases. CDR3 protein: CASSIMAGISAGAFF. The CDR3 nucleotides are TGTGCCAGTAGTATTATGGCAGGGATCTCGGCTGGAGCTTTCTTT.

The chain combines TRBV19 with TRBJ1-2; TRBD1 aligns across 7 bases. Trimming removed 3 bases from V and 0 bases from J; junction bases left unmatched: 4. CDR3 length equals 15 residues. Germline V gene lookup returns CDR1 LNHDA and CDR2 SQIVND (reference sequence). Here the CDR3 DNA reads TGTGCCAGTAGTATTAAGGGGACAGCTAACTATGGCTACACCTTC. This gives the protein CASSIKGTANYGYTF.

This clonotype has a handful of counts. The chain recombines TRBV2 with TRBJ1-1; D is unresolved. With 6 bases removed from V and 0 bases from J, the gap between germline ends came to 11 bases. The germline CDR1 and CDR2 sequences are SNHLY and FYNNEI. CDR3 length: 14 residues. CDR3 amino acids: CASRVDIMNTEAFF. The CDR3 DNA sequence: TGTGCCAGCAGGGTCGACATCATGAACACTGAAGCTTTCTTT.

The CDR3 DNA is TGCAGCGTGGGGACAGGGCGGGAAGGCTACACCTTC. It codes for CSVGTGREGYTF. The rearrangement uses TRBV29-1 and TRBJ1-2; TRBD1 aligns across 9 bases. Germline CDR1 reads SQVTM; CDR2 reads ANQGSEA. Trimming at V came to 6 bases and at J to 8 bases, leaving 7 bases not matched to a gene. The CDR3 runs 12 residues.